The 19 T cell receptor beta chains in this list originate from one sample, sequenced in a study of neurological immune-mediated disorders. TCRdb re-analysed the 5' RACE reads in MiXCR, keeping a single row per CDR3 protein. The repertoire holds about 82,000 distinct CDR3 sequences, 2.5% to 3% seen once, with about 1.1% in the top ten. Sequencing was done on a sample of PBMCs. These receptors came from a woman younger than 45 with multiple sclerosis.

As regards this clonotype: A clone one base away is much larger, so this may be a read error. This CDR3 is CASSEYRGATQYF. CDR3 coding DNA: TGTGCCAGCAGTGAATACAGGGGAGCGACCCAGTACTTC. The chain joins TRBV25-1 to TRBJ2-5; a possible D gene is TRBD1 (6 bases). The germline V and J ends were trimmed by 0 bases and 7 bases, with 9 bases remaining between them. Looked up from germline, CDR1 is MGHDK and CDR2 is SYGVNS. The CDR3 runs 13 residues.

This clonotype appeared many times. In nucleotides, the CDR3 is TGCAGTGCTAGGTGGCAACTGGGGAGCTCCTACAATGAGCAGTTCTTC. It translates to CSARWQLGSSYNEQFF. J is TRBJ2-1 and V is TRBV20-1; D may be TRBD2 (5 bases). The germline gives CDR1 DFQATT, CDR2 SNEGSKA (reference sequence). V was pared by 3 bases and J by 0 bases, with 15 bases between. This CDR3 comprises 16 residues.

Concerning this clonotype: A clone one base away is much larger, so this may be a read error. The rearrangement uses TRBV5-6 and TRBJ1-1; D gene uncertain. In germline, CDR1 is SGHDT, CDR2 YYEEEE. Trimming took 8 bases from V and 3 from J, leaving 17 bases between them. This CDR3 contains 14 residues. The CDR3 nucleotides read TGTGCCAGTTTCCGGTGTGTTGGGGACACTGAAGCTTTCTTT. It specifies CASFRCVGDTEAFF.

There are many counts of this clonotype. The chain carries TRBV3-1 and TRBJ1-4; D perhaps matches TRBD1 (5 bases). V lost 0 bases and J 2 bases, leaving 10 bases between the germline ends. The CDR3 totals 16 residues. CDR1 is LGHDT and CDR2 is YNNKEL in the germline V gene (reference sequence). The DNA of the CDR3 is TGTGCCAGCAGCCAAGATGGGGCAGGGACTAATGAAAAACTGTTTTTT. Translation gives CASSQDGAGTNEKLFF.

Many counts were recorded for this clonotype. This chain links TRBV5-1 with TRBJ2-1; 7 nucleotides match TRBD2. Germline V gene lookup returns CDR1 SGHRS and CDR2 YFSETQ. This CDR3 has 12 amino acids. The ends lost 8 bases at V and 7 bases at J; junction bases unmatched: 6. The CDR3 protein is CASTFGGNEQFF. CDR3 sequence (DNA): TGCGCCAGTACCTTCGGGGGGAATGAGCAGTTCTTC. The full variable domain, its missing parts supplied by reference TRBV5-1 and TRBJ2-1, is KAGVTQTPRYLIKTRGQQVTLSCSPISGHRSVSWYQQTPGQGLQFLFEYFSETQRNKGNFPGRFSGRQFSNSRSEMNVSTLELGDSALYLCASTFGGNEQFFGPGTRLTVL.

This clonotype has at least ten counts. The CDR3: CASRAGTNYEQYF. The CDR3 nucleotides are TGCGCCAGCAGGGCCGGGACCAACTACGAGCAGTACTTC. This rearrangement joins TRBV5-1 to TRBJ2-7; D may correspond to TRBD1 or TRBD2 (5 bases each). V was shortened by 5 bases and J by 3 bases, with 12 bases between the two germline ends. The CDR3 extends over 13 amino acids. CDR1 is SGHRS, CDR2 YFSETQ, per germline.

This clonotype was recorded many times. This chain links TRBV25-1 with TRBJ1-2; D is undetermined. CDR1 and CDR2 from the germline V gene are MGHDK and SYGVNS. V was shortened by 5 bases and J by 5 bases, with 24 bases between the two germline ends. The length of the CDR3 is 17 residues. As DNA, the CDR3 is TGTGCCAGCAGTCTCCCGCGCGGCGGGGAATTAAGTTATGGCTACACCTTC. It codes for CASSLPRGGELSYGYTF.

The chain recombines TRBV18 with TRBJ2-1; TRBD2 aligns across 7 bases. Germline trimming cut 3 bases from V and 0 bases from J; bases unmatched to any gene: 8. The length of the CDR3 is 17 residues. Germline V gene lookup returns CDR1 KGHSH and CDR2 LQKENI. The CDR3 nucleotides read TGTGCCAGCTCACCGATGCTAGCGGCGAGCTCCTACAATGAGCAGTTCTTC. Encoded protein: CASSPMLAASSYNEQFF.

This clonotype came up many times. This chain uses TRBV12-3 or TRBV12-4 with TRBJ2-1; D is perhaps TRBD1 or TRBD2 (5 bases each). This CDR3 is built from 13 residues. Trimming left V 3 bases short and J 9 bases short, with 12 bases between. The CDR3 loop reads CASSFGADAEQFF. DNA of the CDR3: TGTGCCAGCAGTTTCGGGGCTGATGCTGAGCAGTTCTTC.

This clonotype has ten or more counts. This chain joins TRBV6-6 and TRBJ1-1; no definite D call. Trimming left V 5 bases short and J 4 bases short, with 14 bases between. The CDR3 totals 14 residues. Germline V gene lookup returns CDR1 MNHNY and CDR2 SVGAGI (reference sequence). The CDR3 reads CASSPDGRPTEAFF. CDR3 DNA sequence: TGTGCCAGCAGTCCTGACGGGCGACCCACTGAAGCTTTCTTT.

This clonotype was seen ten or more times. This sequence joins TRBV5-1 and TRBJ1-1; D uncertain. V was cut by 0 bases and J by 7 bases, with 10 bases left in between. This CDR3 contains 13 residues. Looked up from germline, CDR1 is SGHRS and CDR2 is YFSETQ. CDR3 sequence: CASSLVSVSEAFF. The DNA of the CDR3 is TGCGCCAGCAGCTTGGTCTCAGTTAGTGAAGCTTTCTTT.

This clonotype came up many times. CDR3 bases: TGTGCCAGTCTCCCGGGACTAGCGGGAGCGAACACCGGGGAGCTGTTTTTT. This translates into CASLPGLAGANTGELFF. The V call is TRBV27, the J call TRBJ2-2, with TRBD2 identical over 14 bases. CDR1 and CDR2 from the germline V gene are MNHEY and SMNVEV (reference sequence). The CDR3 sequence is 17 residues long. V gave up 9 bases and J gave up 0 bases; unmatched junction bases: 6.

This clonotype was recorded at least ten times. The chain links TRBV12-3 or TRBV12-4 to TRBJ2-1, with D tentatively TRBD2 (6 bases). The CDR3 loop spans 15 amino acids. The V end lost 6 bases, the J end lost 2 bases, and 14 bases lay between the germline ends. The CDR3 DNA reads as TGTGCCAGCAGCCCGAGCGGGTCCCCCTACAATGAGCAGTTCTTC. It is translated as CASSPSGSPYNEQFF.

In its sample, this clonotype was seen a few times. As DNA, the CDR3 is TGTGCCAGCAGTGACAGGGACGAGCAGTACTTC. Translation: CASSDRDEQYF. This chain connects TRBV27 to TRBJ2-7; TRBD1 matches 7 bases. The length of the CDR3 is 11 residues. The ends lost 5 bases at V and 5 bases at J; junction bases unmatched: 0. Germline values: CDR1 MNHEY, CDR2 SMNVEV (reference sequence).

This clonotype was seen a handful of times. This may be a read error, as it is one base from a much larger clone. The chain carries TRBV20-1 and TRBJ2-3, with D possibly being TRBD2 (6 bases). CDR3 size: 12 residues. Germline V CDR1 and CDR2: DFQATT, SNEGSKA (reference sequence). The CDR3 protein is CSAPGVTDKQYF. The CDR3 coding sequence is TGCAGTGCTCCGGGAGTCACAGATAAGCAGTATTTT.

This clonotype was seen repeatedly, ten times or more. The chain joins TRBV5-1 to TRBJ1-1; 7 bases match TRBD1. The CDR3 runs to 16 residues. Germline lookup yields CDR1 SGHRS and CDR2 YFSETQ. With 4 bases clipped from V and 1 base from J, the junction kept 10 bases outside the gene matches. CDR3 sequence reads: CASSRLGTVQNTEAFF. The CDR3 DNA reads TGCGCCAGCAGCCGCCTCGGGACAGTGCAGAACACTGAAGCTTTCTTT.

This clonotype has a count of ten or more. V and J are TRBV6-2 or TRBV6-3 and TRBJ2-2; no definite D call. The CDR3 sequence is 13 residues long. V was cut by 0 bases and J by 7 bases, with 6 bases left in between. From germline, CDR1 is MNHEY and CDR2 SVGEGT. This CDR3 reads CASSYSNNGELFF. CDR3 nucleotides: TGTGCCAGCAGTTACTCGAATAACGGGGAGCTGTTTTTT.

The sample holds many counts of this clonotype. The gene calls are TRBV7-2 and TRBJ2-7; D might be TRBD2 (5 bases). This CDR3 region has 13 residues. V was shortened by 5 bases and J by 6 bases, with 14 bases between the two germline ends. Germline CDR1 SGHTA, CDR2 FQGNSA. The CDR3 here is CASSVKLVSEQYF. DNA for the CDR3: TGTGCCAGCAGCGTCAAACTAGTAAGCGAGCAGTACTTC.

This clonotype appeared many times. V is TRBV7-2 and J is TRBJ2-3; 8 bases agree with TRBD2. The CDR3 runs 15 residues. The V segment lost 4 bases and the J segment 4 bases; nucleotides outside the gene matches: 7. Looked up from germline, CDR1 is SGHTA and CDR2 is FQGNSA. CDR3 nucleotide sequence: TGTGCCAGCAGCTCGGGAGGGCCAGGCGCAGATACGCAGTATTTT. It is translated as CASSSGGPGADTQYF. The full variable domain, its missing parts supplied by reference TRBV7-2 and TRBJ2-3, is GAGVSQSPSNKVTEKGKDVELRCDPISGHTALYWYRQSLGQGLEFLIYFQGNSAPDKSGLPSDRFSAERTGGSVSTLTIQRTQQEDSAVYLCASSSGGPGADTQYFGPGTRLTVL.